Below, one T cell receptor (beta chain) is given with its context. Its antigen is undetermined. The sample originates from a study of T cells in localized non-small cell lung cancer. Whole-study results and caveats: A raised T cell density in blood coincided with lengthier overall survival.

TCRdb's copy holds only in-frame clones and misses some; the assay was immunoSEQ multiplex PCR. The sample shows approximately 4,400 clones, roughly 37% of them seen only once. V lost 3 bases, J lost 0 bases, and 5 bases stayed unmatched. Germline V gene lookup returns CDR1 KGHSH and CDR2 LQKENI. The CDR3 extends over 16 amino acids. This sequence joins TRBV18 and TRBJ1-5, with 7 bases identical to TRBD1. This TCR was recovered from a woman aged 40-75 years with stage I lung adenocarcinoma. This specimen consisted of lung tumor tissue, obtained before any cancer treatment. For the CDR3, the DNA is TGTGCCAGCTCACCGTTCGACAGGGTTAGCAATCAGCCCCAGCATTTT. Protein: CASSPFDRVSNQPQHF.